Detailed here is one T cell receptor beta chain. Its antigen is undetermined. Germline-derived CDR1 and CDR2 are SGHNT and YYREEE (reference sequence). This CDR3 spans 15 amino acids. Trimming shortened V by 4 bases and J by 5 bases, and 13 bases separated the two germline ends. The data stem from a study of OX40 agonist ivuxolimab in advanced cancers. Across the whole study: Three patients, one with hepatocellular carcinoma and two with cutaneous melanoma, achieved partial responses.

Broader study findings: In a subset of nonresponders, normalized T-cell clonal expansion was also low.

Libraries were prepared by immunoSEQ multiplex PCR; TCRdb keeps only in-frame clonotypes and omits some of them. The table shows roughly 20,000 clones, with around 86% occurring only once. This chain connects TRBV5-4 to TRBJ1-6; a weak D match, TRBD1 (5 bases). This clonotype was obtained from an adult with an advanced solid tumor such as melanoma, head and neck, liver or kidney cancer. The material was CD4+ or CD8+ T cells sorted from blood, obtained in a trial of the OX40 agonist ivuxolimab. CDR3 region: CASSPGGADNSPLHF. CDR3 bases: TGTGCCAGCAGCCCGGGCGGGGCGGATAATTCACCCCTCCACTTT.